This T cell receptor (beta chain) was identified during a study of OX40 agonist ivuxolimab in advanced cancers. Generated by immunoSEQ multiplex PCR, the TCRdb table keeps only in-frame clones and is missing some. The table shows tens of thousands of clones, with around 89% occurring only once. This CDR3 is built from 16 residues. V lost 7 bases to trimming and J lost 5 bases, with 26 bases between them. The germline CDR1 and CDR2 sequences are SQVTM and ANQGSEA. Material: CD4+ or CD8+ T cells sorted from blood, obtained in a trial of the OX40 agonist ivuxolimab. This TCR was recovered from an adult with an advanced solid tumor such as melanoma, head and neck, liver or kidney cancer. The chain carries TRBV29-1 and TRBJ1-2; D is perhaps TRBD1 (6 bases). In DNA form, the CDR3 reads TGCAGCGCAAAAAATCTAGGCAGGGGCGATATTTATGGCTACACCTTC. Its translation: CSAKNLGRGDIYGYTF. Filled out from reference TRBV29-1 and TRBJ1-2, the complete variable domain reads SAVISQKPSRDICQRGTSLTIQCQVDSQVTMMFWYRQQPGQSLTLIATANQGSEATYESGFVIDKFPISRPNLTFSTLTVSNMSPEDSSIYLCSAKNLGRGDIYGYTFGSGTRLTVV.